The 31 T cell receptor beta chains in this list originate from one sample, sequenced in a study of response to subunit inactivated influenza vaccine. TCRdb passed the RT-PCR reads through MiXCR, listing each CDR3 protein once. The sample shows approximately 520,000 distinct CDR3 sequences, 25% of them seen only once. The source material was CD4+ T cells sorted from PBMCs, sampled around 5 days after vaccination. The receptor set was obtained from a man aged 45-60 years who received an inactivated influenza vaccine.

The chain links TRBV29-1 to TRBJ2-1; the match to TRBD2 covers 11 bases. Trimming at V came to 3 bases and at J to 10 bases, leaving 8 bases not matched to a gene. The CDR3 spans 14 residues. Germline V gene sequence: CDR1 SQVTM, CDR2 ANQGSEA. The CDR3 region is CSVDSLAGGGEQFF. In DNA, the CDR3 is TGCAGCGTTGACTCTCTAGCGGGGGGAGGGGAGCAGTTCTTC.

The chain is built from TRBV7-9 and TRBJ2-2; 8 nucleotides agree with TRBD2. Germline V gives CDR1 SEHNR, CDR2 FQNEAQ (reference sequence). The CDR3 has 15 amino acids. The V and J ends lost 6 bases and 5 bases, in that order; junction bases with no gene match: 8. DNA for the CDR3: TGTGCCAGCAGGTCCCGGGGGGGCCTAACCGGGGAGCTGTTTTTT. Residues: CASRSRGGLTGELFF.

The chain carries TRBV5-4 and TRBJ2-3; 8 bases line up with TRBD1. CDR1 SGHNT and CDR2 YYREEE come from the germline V gene (reference sequence). The V gene end was trimmed by 4 bases and the J gene end by 0 bases; junction bases not matched to a gene: 7. This CDR3 is built from 16 residues. This CDR3 is CASSLDRDHSTDTQYF. The CDR3 DNA is TGTGCCAGCAGCCTGGACAGGGACCATAGCACAGATACGCAGTATTTT.

This clonotype showed up just a few times. The chain combines TRBV7-8 with TRBJ2-7; TRBD1 agrees at 7 bases. CDR1 is SGHVS and CDR2 is FQNEAQ in the germline V gene. The CDR3 covers 16 residues. With V trimmed by 4 bases and J by 4 bases, 13 bases remained unmatched. The chain's CDR3 is CASSWALTGIGYEQYF. The CDR3 nucleotides are TGTGCCAGCAGCTGGGCCCTGACAGGGATTGGTTACGAGCAGTACTTC.

As for this clonotype: Germline and junction disagree at one end, which may indicate a read error. J is TRBJ2-2 and V is TRBV7-7; D is ambiguous. Germline lookup yields CDR1 SSHAT and CDR2 FNYEAQ (reference sequence). The CDR3 length is 12 residues. The CDR3 nucleotides are TGTGCTAGCAGTCAACCGGGCGGGGAGCTGTTTTTT. It translates to CASSQPGGELFF.

This clonotype has more than one count but fewer than ten. V and J are TRBV5-6 and TRBJ1-1; possibly TRBD1 for D (5 bases). The CDR3 runs 14 residues. Germline values: CDR1 SGHDT, CDR2 YYEEEE. Trimming shortened V by 4 bases and J by 1 base, and 11 bases separated the two germline ends. The CDR3 here is CASSRGRANTEAFF. In nucleotides, the CDR3 is TGTGCCAGCAGCAGGGGACGGGCGAACACTGAAGCTTTCTTT.

The chain uses TRBV4-2 and TRBJ2-1; D possibly corresponds to TRBD2 (6 bases). The V end lost 1 base, the J end lost 9 bases, and 19 bases lay between the germline ends. The CDR3 totals 16 residues. The germline CDR1 and CDR2 sequences are LGHNA and YNFKEQ. The CDR3 reads CASSQGGLTSRVEQFF. CDR3 nucleotides: TGTGCCAGCAGCCAAGGGGGACTCACGTCTAGAGTTGAGCAGTTCTTC.

This clonotype was observed a few times. The chain is built from TRBV5-5 and TRBJ2-5; TRBD1 matches 10 bases. With V trimmed by 4 bases and J by 5 bases, 5 bases remained unmatched. The CDR3 consists of 14 residues. Per the germline V gene, CDR1 is SGHKS and CDR2 is YYEKEE (reference sequence). As DNA, the CDR3 is TGTGCCAGCAGCGGGGGACAGGGGAGGGAGACCCAGTACTTC. Amino acid sequence: CASSGGQGRETQYF.

The chain has TRBV29-1 and TRBJ2-1; 14 bases map to TRBD2. V dropped 6 bases and J dropped 6; count of bases not matched to a gene: 7. Looked up from germline, CDR1 is SQVTM and CDR2 is ANQGSEA. This CDR3 is built from 15 residues. As DNA, the CDR3 is TGCAGCGTAGGACTAGCGGGAGGTAATGGCAATGAGCAGTTCTTC. Translation: CSVGLAGGNGNEQFF.

This clonotype was recorded a few times. The chain carries TRBV12-3 or TRBV12-4 and TRBJ1-5, with TRBD1 identical over 7 bases. This CDR3 has 15 residues. J gave up 3 bases and V 6 bases, and 8 bases lay outside the gene matches. CDR3 amino acids: CASSAQGTSNQPQHF. In DNA, the CDR3 is TGTGCCAGCAGCGCACAGGGGACCTCCAATCAGCCCCAGCATTTT.

The chain carries TRBV20-1 and TRBJ1-4; D is perhaps TRBD1 (6 bases). Trimming left V 5 bases short and J 5 bases short, with 12 bases between. Germline V gives CDR1 DFQATT, CDR2 SNEGSKA (reference sequence). The CDR3 extends over 13 amino acids. This CDR3 reads CSAPGHQNEKLFF. The CDR3 DNA follows: TGCAGTGCTCCGGGACACCAGAATGAAAAACTGTTTTTT.

The chain links TRBV5-6 to TRBJ2-3; possibly TRBD1 for D (5 bases). The V gene's germline CDR1 is SGHDT and CDR2 YYEEEE. V lost 1 base and J lost 2, with 11 bases in between. The CDR3 is 15 residues long. The CDR3 coding sequence is TGTGCCAGCAGCTTGCTCGGCAGGGACACAGATACGCAGTATTTT. This codes for CASSLLGRDTDTQYF.

The V gene is TRBV6-2 or TRBV6-3, the J gene TRBJ1-1; D is possibly TRBD1 (6 bases). CDR1 MNHEY and CDR2 SVGEGT come from the germline V gene. Trimming took off 3 bases at V and 1 base at J, with 12 bases between the two ends. CDR3 length equals 15 residues. The CDR3 DNA follows: TGTGCCAGCAGTTATTTGGGGACACCGAACACTGAAGCTTTCTTT. Its translation: CASSYLGTPNTEAFF.

Only a few counts were recorded for this clonotype. This chain links TRBV29-1 with TRBJ1-4; TRBD1 agrees at 10 bases. This CDR3 comprises 14 residues. Germline-derived CDR1 and CDR2 are SQVTM and ANQGSEA. J lost 10 bases, V lost 6 bases, and 11 bases had no gene match. CDR3 region: CSVAPGQGIGKLFF. The CDR3 nucleotides read TGCAGCGTCGCGCCGGGACAGGGGATTGGAAAACTGTTTTTT.

This clonotype was seen a handful of times. J is TRBJ2-1 and V is TRBV7-2; possibly TRBD2 for D (5 bases). This CDR3 is 16 amino acids long. Germline V lookup: CDR1 SGHTA, CDR2 FQGNSA. The V and J ends lost 7 bases and 2 bases respectively, with 18 bases between them. The CDR3 protein is CASTLVDFSTYNEQFF. CDR3 DNA sequence: TGTGCCAGCACCCTTGTGGACTTTTCCACCTACAATGAGCAGTTCTTC.

V is TRBV7-9 and J is TRBJ2-7; D is perhaps TRBD1 or TRBD2 (5 bases each). V was cut by 5 bases and J by 1 base, with 18 bases left in between. The germline CDR1 and CDR2 sequences are SEHNR and FQNEAQ (reference sequence). The CDR3 contains 16 residues. DNA for the CDR3: TGTGCCAGCAGCAACGTGGGGCAGGGAGCTTCCTACGAGCAGTACTTC. Amino acid sequence: CASSNVGQGASYEQYF. Combining the CDR3 with reference TRBV7-9 and TRBJ2-7 gives the whole variable domain DTGVSQNPRHKITKRGQNVTFRCDPISEHNRLYWYRQTLGQGPEFLTYFQNEAQLEKSRLLSDRFSAERPKGSFSTLEIQRTEQGDSAMYLCASSNVGQGASYEQYFGPGTRLTVT.

This clonotype turned up a few times. CDR3 nucleotide sequence: TGTGCCAGCAGAAGCTTCGTCGGGTGGCAGTTCTTC. Amino acids: CASRSFVGWQFF. The chain combines TRBV6-5 with TRBJ2-1; D uncertain. The CDR3 loop spans 12 amino acids. From germline, CDR1 is MNHEY and CDR2 SVGAGI. V was trimmed by 6 bases and J by 12 bases, leaving 15 bases between them.

CDR3 sequence: CASSRQLNLHYGYTF. CDR3 in DNA: TGTGCCAGCAGTCGACAACTTAACCTCCACTATGGCTACACCTTC. The chain recombines TRBV12-3 or TRBV12-4 with TRBJ1-2; no reliable D call. The CDR3 length is 15 residues. The V end lost 5 bases, the J end lost 3 bases, and 16 bases lay between the germline ends.

V and J are TRBV7-6 and TRBJ2-5; a weak D match, TRBD2 (6 bases). The CDR3 sequence is 14 residues long. Germline CDR1 SGHVS, CDR2 FNYEAQ. V was shortened by 4 bases and J by 4 bases, with 13 bases between the two germline ends. DNA for the CDR3: TGTGCCAGCAGCTGGAGGGAAGGAGCAGAGACCCAGTACTTC. This translates into CASSWREGAETQYF.

The chain joins TRBV28 to TRBJ1-5, with D hard to call. CDR1 is MDHEN and CDR2 is SYDVKM in the germline V gene. The CDR3 totals 13 residues. Trimming took 7 bases from V and 4 from J, leaving 11 bases between them. The CDR3 protein is CASIPDFNQPQHF. CDR3 coding DNA: TGTGCCAGCATCCCGGACTTTAATCAGCCCCAGCATTTT.

V and J are TRBV7-8 and TRBJ2-1; 11 nucleotides line up with TRBD2. J gave up 5 bases and V 5 bases, and 2 bases lay outside the gene matches. Germline CDR1 is SGHVS and CDR2 is FQNEAQ. The CDR3 loop spans 14 amino acids. The CDR3 nucleotides read TGTGCCAGCAGCGCGGGACTAGCGGACAATGAGCAGTTCTTC. Protein: CASSAGLADNEQFF.

The chain carries TRBV12-3 or TRBV12-4 and TRBJ1-2, with 7 nucleotides matching TRBD1. The CDR3 extends over 13 amino acids. V lost 5 bases, J lost 4 bases, and 4 bases stayed unmatched. CDR3 coding DNA: TGTGCCAGCAGTCAAGCAGGGGGCTATGGCTACACCTTC. This gives the protein CASSQAGGYGYTF.

The chain uses TRBV6-1 and TRBJ1-5; 9 nucleotides line up with TRBD1. The CDR3 has 15 residues. CDR1 MNHNS and CDR2 SASEGT come from the germline V gene. After removal of 6 bases from V and 2 bases from J, the junction contained 5 bases not matched to a gene. As DNA, the CDR3 is TGTGCCAGCAGAAACCGGGACAGGGGCAATCAGCCCCAGCATTTT. It yields the protein CASRNRDRGNQPQHF.

This clonotype occurred a few times. The chain links TRBV4-2 to TRBJ2-5, with D perhaps matching TRBD2 (6 bases). The V gene lost 4 bases and the J gene lost 0 bases, with 9 bases spanning the gap. The CDR3 runs 14 residues. Germline CDR1 reads LGHNA; CDR2 reads YNFKEQ. CDR3 protein: CASSRSGYQETQYF. Written as DNA, the CDR3 is TGTGCCAGCAGCCGGAGCGGGTACCAAGAGACCCAGTACTTC.

This clonotype was counted between two and nine times. This sequence joins TRBV6-2 or TRBV6-3 and TRBJ2-7, with D possibly being TRBD2 (5 bases). Trimming cost V 6 bases and J 9 bases, with 18 bases left between them. Germline-derived CDR1 and CDR2 are MNHEY and SVGEGT. This CDR3 comprises 13 residues. The CDR3 here is CASSSTLLVPQYF. DNA for the CDR3: TGTGCCAGCAGCTCAACTTTACTAGTCCCGCAGTACTTC.

The chain employs TRBV10-3 and TRBJ2-2, with a weak D call TRBD2 (5 bases). Germline values: CDR1 ENHRY, CDR2 SYGVKD. The CDR3 runs 14 residues. The V end was cut by 4 bases, the J end by 3 bases, with 9 bases between. CDR3 DNA sequence: TGTGCCATCAGTGTCTACGGGGACACCGGGGAGCTGTTTTTT. Amino acids: CAISVYGDTGELFF.

A few counts support this clonotype. V is TRBV12-3 or TRBV12-4 and J is TRBJ2-3; the match to TRBD1 covers 7 bases. With V trimmed by 2 bases and J by 9 bases, 5 bases remained unmatched. The CDR3 consists of 13 residues. CDR3 sequence (DNA): TGTGCCAGCAGTTTACGACAGGGTGGCACGCAGTATTTT. Protein: CASSLRQGGTQYF.

This chain uses TRBV4-2 with TRBJ2-7; 12 positions agree with TRBD2. This CDR3 is 14 amino acids long. Germline CDR1 reads LGHNA; CDR2 reads YNFKEQ. V dropped 4 bases and J dropped 2; count of bases not matched to a gene: 0. The DNA of the CDR3 is TGTGCCAGCAGCCGGACTAGCGGGGCCTACGAGCAGTACTTC. It translates to CASSRTSGAYEQYF.

This clonotype was seen many times. This chain links TRBV6-5 with TRBJ2-3, with 9 bases fitting TRBD2. J lost 3 bases, V lost 4 bases, and 5 bases had no gene match. This CDR3 region has 15 residues. The germline V gene has CDR1 MNHEY and CDR2 SVGAGI. CDR3 region: CASSFYSGSTDTQYF. In DNA form, the CDR3 reads TGTGCCAGCAGTTTTTATAGCGGGAGTACAGATACGCAGTATTTT.

This chain connects TRBV27 to TRBJ2-7, with D unresolved. V gave up 5 bases and J gave up 0 bases, with 23 bases separating them. The CDR3 contains 18 residues. CDR1 is MNHEY, CDR2 SMNVEV, per germline (reference sequence). CDR3 sequence (DNA): TGTGCCAGCAGTCCAATAAGGTCCTGGGCTGTCAGCTCCTACGAGCAGTACTTC. Residues: CASSPIRSWAVSSYEQYF.

The chain is built from TRBV7-9 and TRBJ1-4; possibly TRBD1 for D (6 bases). The CDR3 is 15 residues long. Between the trimmed V and J ends, which lost 5 bases and 3 bases, there was a span of 13 bases. CDR1 SEHNR and CDR2 FQNEAQ come from the germline V gene (reference sequence). The CDR3 DNA is TGTGCCAGCAGCCGAGAGGGGGGTGCTAATGAAAAACTGTTTTTT. It yields the protein CASSREGGANEKLFF.